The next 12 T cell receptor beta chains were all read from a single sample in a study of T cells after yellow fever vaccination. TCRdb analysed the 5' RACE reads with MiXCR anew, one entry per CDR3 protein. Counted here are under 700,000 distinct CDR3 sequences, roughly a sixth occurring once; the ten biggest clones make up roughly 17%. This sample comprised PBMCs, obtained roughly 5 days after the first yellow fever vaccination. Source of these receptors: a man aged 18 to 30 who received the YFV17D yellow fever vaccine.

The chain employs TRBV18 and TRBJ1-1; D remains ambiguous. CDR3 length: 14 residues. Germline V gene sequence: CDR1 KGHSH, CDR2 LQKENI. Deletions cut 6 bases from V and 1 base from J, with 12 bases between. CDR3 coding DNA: TGTGCCAGCTCCAGAGGGAGGGAGAACACTGAAGCTTTCTTT. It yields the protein CASSRGRENTEAFF.

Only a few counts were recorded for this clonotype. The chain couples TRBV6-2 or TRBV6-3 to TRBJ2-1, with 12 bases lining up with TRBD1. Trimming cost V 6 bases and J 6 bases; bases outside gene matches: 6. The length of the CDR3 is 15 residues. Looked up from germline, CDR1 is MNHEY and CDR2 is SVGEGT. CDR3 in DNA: TGTGCCAGCAGCACGGGACAGGGGGCTTTCAATGAGCAGTTCTTC. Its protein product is CASSTGQGAFNEQFF.

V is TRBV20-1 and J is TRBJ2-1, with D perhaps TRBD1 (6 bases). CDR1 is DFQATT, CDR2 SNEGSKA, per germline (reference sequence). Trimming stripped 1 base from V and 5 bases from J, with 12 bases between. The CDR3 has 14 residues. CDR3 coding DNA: TGCAGTGCTAGAGCAGGGGCGCTCAACAATGAGCAGTTCTTC. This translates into CSARAGALNNEQFF.

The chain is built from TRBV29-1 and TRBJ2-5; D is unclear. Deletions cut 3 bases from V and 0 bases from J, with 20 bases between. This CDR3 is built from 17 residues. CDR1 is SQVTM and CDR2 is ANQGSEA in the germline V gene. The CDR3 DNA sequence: TGCAGCGTTGATTCGTCGGAAGCCAGGAGAGACCAAGAGACCCAGTACTTC. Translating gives CSVDSSEARRDQETQYF.

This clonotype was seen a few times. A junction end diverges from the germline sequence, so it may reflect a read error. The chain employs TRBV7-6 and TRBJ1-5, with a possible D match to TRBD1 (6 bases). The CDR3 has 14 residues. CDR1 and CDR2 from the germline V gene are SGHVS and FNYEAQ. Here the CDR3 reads CASSLGGEAQPQHF. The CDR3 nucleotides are TGTGCCAGCAGTTTAGGGGGGGAAGCTCAGCCCCAGCATTTT.

In DNA, the CDR3 is TGTGCCAGCAGTTTGTTCATCGGCCAACCCGAGGCAGAAGCTTTCTTT. Translated, it gives CASSLFIGQPEAEAFF. V and J are TRBV12-3 or TRBV12-4 and TRBJ1-1; D call uncertain. The CDR3 spans 16 residues. V lost 3 bases and J 8 bases, leaving 22 bases between the germline ends.

CDR3 amino acids: CASSLGGVWNEQYV. The CDR3 nucleotides read TGTGCCAGCAGCTTAGGAGGGGTTTGGAATGAGCAGTACGTC. The gene calls are TRBV11-2 and TRBJ2-7; D might be TRBD1 or TRBD2, each matching 5 bases. Germline V lookup: CDR1 SGHAT, CDR2 FQNNGV. Trimming removed 1 base at V and 7 bases at J, with 14 bases between. The CDR3 runs 14 residues.

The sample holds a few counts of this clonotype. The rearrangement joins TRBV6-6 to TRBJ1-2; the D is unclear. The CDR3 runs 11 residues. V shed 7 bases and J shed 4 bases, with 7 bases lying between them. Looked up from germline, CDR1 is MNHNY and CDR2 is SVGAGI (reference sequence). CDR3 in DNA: TGTGCCAGCACCACAACCTATGGCTACACCTTC. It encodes CASTTTYGYTF.

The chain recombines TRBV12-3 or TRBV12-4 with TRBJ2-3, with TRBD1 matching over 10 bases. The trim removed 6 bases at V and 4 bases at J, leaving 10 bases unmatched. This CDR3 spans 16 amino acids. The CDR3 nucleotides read TGTGCCAGCAGCCGGAATGACAGGGGGCTAGCAGATACGCAGTATTTT. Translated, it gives CASSRNDRGLADTQYF.

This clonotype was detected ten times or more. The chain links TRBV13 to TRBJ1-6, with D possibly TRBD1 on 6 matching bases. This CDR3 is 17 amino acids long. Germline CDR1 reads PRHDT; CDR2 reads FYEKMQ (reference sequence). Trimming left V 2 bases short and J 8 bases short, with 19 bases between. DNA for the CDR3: TGTGCCAGCAGCTTAAGGGACACTAACGATCTAGATTCACCCCTCCACTTT. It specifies CASSLRDTNDLDSPLHF.

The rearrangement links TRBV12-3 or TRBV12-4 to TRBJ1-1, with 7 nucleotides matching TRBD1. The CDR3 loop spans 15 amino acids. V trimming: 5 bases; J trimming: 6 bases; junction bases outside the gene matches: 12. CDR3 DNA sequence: TGTGCCAGCAGTCCTACAGGGGTAGCTGGCCCTGAAGCTTTCTTT. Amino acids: CASSPTGVAGPEAFF.

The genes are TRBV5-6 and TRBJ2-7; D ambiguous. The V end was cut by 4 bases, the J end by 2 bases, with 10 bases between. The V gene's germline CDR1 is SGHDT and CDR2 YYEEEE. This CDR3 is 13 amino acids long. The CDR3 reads CASSLYTAYEQYF. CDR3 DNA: TGTGCCAGCAGCCTCTACACGGCCTACGAGCAGTACTTC.